One and the same sample provided the 28 T cell receptor beta chains below, sequenced in a study of T cell clones after liver transplantation. Measured with immunoSEQ multiplex PCR; TCRdb has only the in-frame clones, and not every one. The data show roughly 67,000 clones, approximately 92% seen once. Here the sequenced sample was CD4+ T cells from blood, taken approximately 26 months after liver transplant. These receptors originate from a human patient who received a liver transplant. A share of the T cells may be of graft donor origin.

V is TRBV19 and J is TRBJ2-2; possibly TRBD2 for D (5 bases). This CDR3 has 14 amino acids. Per germline, CDR1 LNHDA and CDR2 SQIVND (reference sequence). V lost 11 bases and J lost 2, with 15 bases in between. CDR3 residues: CASYGITNTGELFF. The CDR3 coding sequence is TGTGCCTCTTACGGGATCACAAACACCGGGGAGCTGTTTTTT.

This chain links TRBV29-1 with TRBJ2-3, with D perhaps matching TRBD1 (5 bases). The CDR3 sequence is 13 residues long. Germline CDR1 and CDR2: SQVTM and ANQGSEA. The V end was cut by 0 bases, the J end by 4 bases, with 8 bases between. The CDR3 protein is CSVEDWTPDTQYF. Here the CDR3 DNA reads TGCAGCGTTGAAGACTGGACACCAGATACGCAGTATTTT.

This clone occurred once. The chain has TRBV10-3 and TRBJ2-3, with D possibly matching TRBD2 (5 bases). Trimming pared 7 bases from V and 0 bases from J, leaving 11 bases between. The germline V gene has CDR1 ENHRY and CDR2 SYGVKD. CDR3 length: 14 residues. For the CDR3, the DNA is TGTGCCATCATGTCTTGGGAGAGCACAGATACGCAGTATTTT. Its translation: CAIMSWESTDTQYF.

Here the CDR3 DNA reads TGTGCCGGCGGGGAAGGGACAGCCCAAGAGACCCAGTACTTC. As protein: CAGGEGTAQETQYF. The chain combines TRBV2 with TRBJ2-5, with a weak D call TRBD1 (7 bases). V lost 11 bases to trimming and J lost 1 base, with 17 bases between them. The CDR3 totals 14 residues. Germline-derived CDR1 and CDR2 are SNHLY and FYNNEI.

This chain links TRBV2 with TRBJ1-3, with D unclear. The CDR3 consists of 13 residues. CDR1 is SNHLY, CDR2 FYNNEI, per germline. The V end lost 3 bases, the J end lost 4 bases, and 7 bases lay between the germline ends. The CDR3 DNA sequence: TGTGCCAGCAGTGAGGCTACAGGAAACACCATATATTTT. Encoded protein: CASSEATGNTIYF.

This chain uses TRBV5-1 with TRBJ2-7; 8 bases align to TRBD1. The CDR3 is made up of 14 amino acids. V lost 0 bases and J lost 5; bases outside the gene matches: 4. Per the germline V gene, CDR1 is SGHRS and CDR2 is YFSETQ. The CDR3 region has the DNA TGCGCCAGCAGCTTGGGACAGGGGCACGACGAGCAGTACTTC. It encodes CASSLGQGHDEQYF. Together with reference TRBV5-1 and TRBJ2-7, the CDR3 gives the full variable domain: KAGVTQTPRYLIKTRGQQVTLSCSPISGHRSVSWYQQTPGQGLQFLFEYFSETQRNKGNFPGRFSGRQFSNSRSEMNVSTLELGDSALYLCASSLGQGHDEQYFGPGTRLTVT.

V usage is TRBV19 and J usage is TRBJ1-3, with D maybe TRBD1 (5 bases). Germline loops: CDR1 LNHDA, CDR2 SQIVND (reference sequence). Deletions cut 4 bases from V and 0 bases from J, with 13 bases between. CDR3 length: 16 residues. CDR3 amino acids: CASSRGDSFSGNTIYF. CDR3 bases: TGTGCCAGTAGTAGGGGGGATAGCTTCTCTGGAAACACCATATATTTT.

The CDR3 DNA follows: TGTGCCAGTAGTATAATCACGGCAGGAGCAAGTGGCTACACCTTC. This translates into CASSIITAGASGYTF. The rearrangement links TRBV19 to TRBJ1-2; D is ambiguous. The germline V and J ends were trimmed by 2 bases and 7 bases, with 17 bases remaining between them. CDR3 length equals 15 residues. Germline V CDR1 and CDR2: LNHDA, SQIVND (reference sequence).

The count of this clone is one. CDR3 sequence reads: CASSPQGARTGELFF. The DNA for the CDR3 is TGTGCCAGCAGTCCACAGGGGGCCCGGACCGGGGAGCTGTTTTTT. The chain is built from TRBV27 and TRBJ2-2; 9 nucleotides match TRBD1. Trimming at V came to 5 bases and at J to 5 bases, leaving 6 bases not matched to a gene. CDR3 length equals 15 residues. Germline V gene lookup returns CDR1 MNHEY and CDR2 SMNVEV (reference sequence).

CDR3 in amino acids: CASSPVGRRGMDEQFF. The DNA for the CDR3 is TGTGCCAGCAGCCCCGTGGGCAGGAGGGGTATGGATGAGCAGTTCTTC. The chain combines TRBV5-6 with TRBJ2-1; D is perhaps TRBD2 (6 bases). Trimming shortened V by 4 bases and J by 8 bases, and 22 bases separated the two germline ends. The CDR3 sequence is 16 residues long. CDR1 is SGHDT, CDR2 YYEEEE, per germline.

The genes are TRBV29-1 and TRBJ2-5, with a tentative D call TRBD1 (6 bases). This CDR3 spans 14 amino acids. Trimming removed 0 bases at V and 2 bases at J, with 10 bases between. Germline lookup yields CDR1 SQVTM and CDR2 ANQGSEA. CDR3 sequence reads: CSVEDTGRQETQYF. CDR3 in DNA: TGCAGCGTTGAAGATACAGGGAGACAAGAGACCCAGTACTTC.

This sequence joins TRBV4-1 and TRBJ2-7; D is unresolved. The germline V gene has CDR1 MGHRA and CDR2 YSYEKL. The V end was cut by 0 bases, the J end by 2 bases, with 17 bases between. The CDR3 length is 17 residues. This chain's CDR3 is CASSQEVGRRLAYEQYF. Written as DNA, the CDR3 is TGCGCCAGCAGCCAAGAAGTTGGCCGGCGGCTAGCCTACGAGCAGTACTTC.

CDR3 residues: CASSPGSRAREQYF. DNA of the CDR3: TGTGCCAGCAGCCCCGGGTCCCGGGCTCGAGAGCAGTACTTC. The chain recombines TRBV28 with TRBJ2-7, with D unresolved. This CDR3 has 14 amino acids. V was cut by 6 bases and J by 7 bases, with 19 bases left in between. Germline V gene sequence: CDR1 MDHEN, CDR2 SYDVKM.

The chain recombines TRBV29-1 with TRBJ2-1; D gene uncertain. CDR3 length: 14 residues. V lost 3 bases to trimming and J lost 1 base, with 10 bases between them. Germline CDR1 and CDR2: SQVTM and ANQGSEA. The CDR3 DNA follows: TGCAGCGTTGACTCGGTAGCATCCTACAATGAGCAGTTCTTC. As protein: CSVDSVASYNEQFF.

The rearrangement joins TRBV14 to TRBJ2-1; 8 positions agree with TRBD2. This CDR3 is built from 15 residues. Germline CDR1 SGHDN, CDR2 FVKESK. Trimming took 1 base from V and 9 from J; bases not matched to a gene: 8. For the CDR3, the DNA is TGTGCCAGCAGCCAAGCCGGGACTAGGCGGCGTGAGCAGTTCTTC. Protein sequence: CASSQAGTRRREQFF.

Here the CDR3 reads CASSYSIAPSTDTQYF. CDR3 sequence (DNA): TGTGCCAGCAGTTACTCGATTGCGCCTAGCACAGATACGCAGTATTTT. The chain combines TRBV6-5 with TRBJ2-3; D ambiguous. V was shortened by 0 bases and J by 0 bases, with 10 bases between the two germline ends. Germline V gives CDR1 MNHEY, CDR2 SVGAGI. The CDR3 sequence is 16 residues long.

The J gene is TRBJ1-1, the V gene TRBV28, with no clear D. Germline CDR1 MDHEN, CDR2 SYDVKM. The germline V and J ends were trimmed by 2 bases and 0 bases, with 7 bases remaining between them. The CDR3 is made up of 14 amino acids. DNA for the CDR3: TGTGCCAGCAGTTTACCACAGATGAACACTGAAGCTTTCTTT. Protein: CASSLPQMNTEAFF.

The gene calls are TRBV9 and TRBJ2-3; D may be TRBD1 (5 bases). Germline CDR1 SGDLS, CDR2 YYNGEE. V was shortened by 2 bases and J by 2 bases, with 9 bases between the two germline ends. CDR3 length: 14 amino acids. In DNA, the CDR3 is TGTGCCAGCAGCGTCGACAGTTCCACAGATACGCAGTATTTT. Its protein is CASSVDSSTDTQYF.

The chain couples TRBV10-2 to TRBJ2-7, with D unclear. The CDR3 runs to 14 residues. Deletions cut 2 bases from V and 0 bases from J, with 8 bases between. From germline, CDR1 is WSHSY and CDR2 SAAADI. In nucleotides, the CDR3 is TGCGCCAGCAGTGAGAACACTTACTCCTACGAGCAGTACTTC. Translating gives CASSENTYSYEQYF.

There are a few counts of this clone. This sequence joins TRBV19 and TRBJ1-1; D is unresolved. The CDR3 extends over 12 amino acids. V was clipped by 5 bases and J by 1 base, with 5 bases between them. The V gene's germline CDR1 is LNHDA and CDR2 SQIVND (reference sequence). This CDR3 is CASSWWNTEAFF. CDR3 nucleotides: TGTGCCAGTAGTTGGTGGAACACTGAAGCTTTCTTT.

The J gene is TRBJ1-1, the V gene TRBV7-9, with a weak D call TRBD1 (6 bases). The CDR3 runs to 14 residues. In germline, CDR1 is SEHNR, CDR2 FQNEAQ (reference sequence). Between the trimmed V and J ends, which lost 4 bases and 1 base, there was a span of 10 bases. The CDR3 loop is CASSSGVPNTEAFF. Here the CDR3 DNA reads TGTGCCAGCAGCTCAGGGGTTCCGAACACTGAAGCTTTCTTT. Supplemented by reference TRBV7-9 and TRBJ1-1, the full variable domain reads DTGVSQNPRHKITKRGQNVTFRCDPISEHNRLYWYRQTLGQGPEFLTYFQNEAQLEKSRLLSDRFSAERPKGSFSTLEIQRTEQGDSAMYLCASSSGVPNTEAFFGQGTRLTVV.

The chain couples TRBV19 to TRBJ2-3; the D gene is possibly TRBD2 (5 bases). Germline V gene data show CDR1 as LNHDA and CDR2 as SQIVND (reference sequence). Trimming took 3 bases from V and 2 from J, leaving 9 bases between them. This CDR3 spans 14 amino acids. The CDR3 DNA reads TGTGCCAGTAGTATCCCGGACTTCACAGATACGCAGTATTTT. Protein sequence: CASSIPDFTDTQYF.

This chain links TRBV5-1 with TRBJ2-3, with 7 bases matching TRBD2. The CDR3 has 15 amino acids. V lost 4 bases, J lost 3 bases, and 8 bases stayed unmatched. The germline V gene has CDR1 SGHRS and CDR2 YFSETQ. The CDR3 spells CASSRIGTTTDTQYF. In DNA form, the CDR3 reads TGCGCCAGCAGCCGCATTGGGACTACTACAGATACGCAGTATTTT.

In nucleotides, the CDR3 is TGTGCCAGCAGAGGACTAGCGGGAGGGACCGGGGAGCTGTTTTTT. As protein: CASRGLAGGTGELFF. The rearrangement joins TRBV6-4 to TRBJ2-2; 15 bases map to TRBD2. Germline CDR1 is MRHNA and CDR2 is SNTAGT. Trimming removed 6 bases from V and 5 bases from J; junction bases left unmatched: 1. The CDR3 has 15 residues.

This chain links TRBV18 with TRBJ2-7, with D possibly matching TRBD2 (6 bases). The germline V gene encodes CDR1 KGHSH and CDR2 LQKENI. V lost 3 bases and J 2 bases, leaving 17 bases between the germline ends. The CDR3 spans 16 residues. The CDR3 spells CASSPPSGTWAYEQYF. CDR3 nucleotide sequence: TGTGCCAGCTCACCCCCGTCCGGGACTTGGGCCTACGAGCAGTACTTC.

The chain carries TRBV19 and TRBJ1-3; weak D call: TRBD1 (5 bases). CDR1 LNHDA and CDR2 SQIVND come from the germline V gene (reference sequence). This CDR3 is built from 16 residues. V shed 5 bases and J shed 0 bases, with 14 bases lying between them. The chain's CDR3 is CASSSGTLLSGNTIYF. CDR3 DNA sequence: TGTGCCAGTAGTTCTGGGACTCTACTCTCTGGAAACACCATATATTTT.

The chain uses TRBV5-4 and TRBJ1-1; D unclear. Germline CDR1 reads SGHNT; CDR2 reads YYREEE (reference sequence). The CDR3 consists of 12 residues. Deletions cut 0 bases from V and 7 bases from J, with 7 bases between. In DNA form, the CDR3 reads TGTGCCAGCAGCTTGGACATGATTGAAGCTTTCTTT. As protein: CASSLDMIEAFF.

The V gene is TRBV28, the J gene TRBJ2-5; a weak D match, TRBD2 (5 bases). V was pared by 2 bases and J by 2 bases, with 12 bases between. Germline V gene data show CDR1 as MDHEN and CDR2 as SYDVKM. CDR3 length equals 15 residues. The CDR3 loop is CASSLPRRGQETQYF. The CDR3 DNA is TGTGCCAGCAGTTTACCCCGACGGGGACAAGAGACCCAGTACTTC.